The next 29 T cell receptor beta chains were all read from a single sample in a study of T cell responses to AZD1222 COVID-19 vaccine. Generated by immunoSEQ multiplex PCR, the TCRdb table keeps only in-frame clones and is missing some. The table has tens of thousands of clones, about nine tenths seen once. This specimen was peripheral blood, taken 28 days after the second AZD1222 dose. These TCRs come from an adult who received the AZD1222 COVID-19 vaccine.

The V call is TRBV7-2, the J call TRBJ1-1; D perhaps matches TRBD1 (6 bases). The V gene's germline CDR1 is SGHTA and CDR2 FQGNSA. The CDR3 runs to 15 residues. V lost 2 bases and J 0 bases, leaving 10 bases between the germline ends. The CDR3 bases are TGTGCCAGCAGCTTAATGGACAGCATGAACACTGAAGCTTTCTTT. It codes for CASSLMDSMNTEAFF.

The chain carries TRBV5-1 and TRBJ2-2, with a possible D match to TRBD2 (7 bases). CDR1 and CDR2 from the germline V gene are SGHRS and YFSETQ. CDR3 length: 16 residues. V dropped 7 bases and J dropped 3 bases, with 19 bases sitting between them. CDR3 DNA: TGCGCCAGCTCCCGGGGGGCCAGGAAGGACACCGGGGAGCTGTTTTTT. Its protein is CASSRGARKDTGELFF.

J is TRBJ1-5 and V is TRBV19, with D tentatively TRBD1 (6 bases). The CDR3 extends over 15 amino acids. CDR1 LNHDA and CDR2 SQIVND come from the germline V gene (reference sequence). Trimming left V 6 bases short and J 4 bases short, with 16 bases between. The CDR3: CASRLQGLSNQPQHF. In DNA, the CDR3 is TGTGCCAGTAGGTTACAGGGTTTGTCAAATCAGCCCCAGCATTTT.

The chain recombines TRBV19 with TRBJ1-1, with D unclear. Trimming removed 11 bases from V and 10 bases from J, with 17 bases in between. The CDR3 loop spans 11 amino acids. In germline, CDR1 is LNHDA, CDR2 SQIVND (reference sequence). The CDR3 sequence: CAGERGGAAFF. The CDR3, as DNA: TGTGCCGGAGAACGGGGAGGCGCAGCTTTCTTT.

CDR3 residues: CASSASQGSTEAFF. The CDR3 DNA follows: TGTGCCAGCAGCGCGTCCCAGGGGTCGACTGAAGCTTTCTTT. The V gene is TRBV9, the J gene TRBJ1-1, with D perhaps matching TRBD1 (6 bases). This CDR3 comprises 14 residues. The germline CDR1 and CDR2 sequences are SGDLS and YYNGEE. V lost 3 bases, J lost 5 bases, and 14 bases lay in between.

The chain combines TRBV12-3 or TRBV12-4 with TRBJ1-1; no clear D gene. CDR3 length: 13 residues. The germline V and J ends were trimmed by 3 bases and 6 bases, with 11 bases remaining between them. This CDR3 is CASSLGRLAEAFF. The CDR3, as DNA: TGTGCCAGCAGTTTGGGGAGGTTGGCTGAAGCTTTCTTT.

The chain is built from TRBV7-9 and TRBJ1-1; D not certain. Per the germline V gene, CDR1 is SEHNR and CDR2 is FQNEAQ (reference sequence). V shed 2 bases and J shed 9 bases, with 22 bases lying between them. This CDR3 is 16 amino acids long. CDR3 nucleotide sequence: TGTGCCAGCAGCTTAAGTTCCCCACAAGGCGGATATCAAGCTTTCTTT. This translates into CASSLSSPQGGYQAFF. The full variable domain, with the rest looked up from reference TRBV7-9 and TRBJ1-1, is DTGVSQNPRHKITKRGQNVTFRCDPISEHNRLYWYRQTLGQGPEFLTYFQNEAQLEKSRLLSDRFSAERPKGSFSTLEIQRTEQGDSAMYLCASSLSSPQGGYQAFFGQGTRLTVV.

The V gene is TRBV7-6, the J gene TRBJ2-7; D may match TRBD1 or TRBD2 (5 bases each). Deletions cut 6 bases from V and 5 bases from J, with 14 bases between. The length of the CDR3 is 13 residues. CDR1 and CDR2 from the germline V gene are SGHVS and FNYEAQ. The CDR3 bases are TGTGCCAGCAGTCAAGGGACCGCTAACGAGCAGTACTTC. It is translated as CASSQGTANEQYF.

This clone was picked up a small number of times. The V and J genes are TRBV5-8 and TRBJ1-2; 7 nucleotides line up with TRBD1. Looked up from germline, CDR1 is SGHTS and CDR2 is YDEGEE. The CDR3 has 14 amino acids. V shed 3 bases and J 4 bases; nucleotides not matched to a gene: 6. The CDR3 reads CASSWGGGSYGYTF. The CDR3 region has the DNA TGTGCCAGCAGCTGGGGAGGGGGCAGCTATGGCTACACCTTC.

The chain has TRBV7-9 and TRBJ2-3; no firm D call. Trimming stripped 11 bases from V and 6 bases from J, with 18 bases between. Germline V lookup: CDR1 SEHNR, CDR2 FQNEAQ (reference sequence). The CDR3 spans 13 residues. The CDR3 is CAPGRYSGDTQYF. The DNA of the CDR3 is TGTGCCCCCGGGCGGTATTCCGGTGATACGCAGTATTTT.

The rearrangement links TRBV7-9 to TRBJ1-2; D remains unclear. Per germline, CDR1 SEHNR and CDR2 FQNEAQ (reference sequence). Trimming shortened V by 2 bases and J by 0 bases, and 7 bases separated the two germline ends. The CDR3 is 14 residues long. CDR3 sequence: CASSLFSTNYGYTF. CDR3 DNA: TGTGCCAGCAGCTTATTCTCTACTAACTATGGCTACACCTTC.

This clone was detected once. The V and J genes are TRBV3-1 (or the pseudogene TRBV3-2) and TRBJ1-5; TRBD1 is a possible D gene (6 bases). With 3 bases removed from V and 5 bases from J, the gap between germline ends came to 8 bases. The CDR3 loop spans 13 amino acids. Germline lookup yields CDR1 LGHDT and CDR2 YNNKEL (reference sequence). The CDR3 DNA is TGTGCCAGCAGCCAGGGGGCCCATCAGCCCCAGCATTTT. This codes for CASSQGAHQPQHF.

V is TRBV7-9 and J is TRBJ2-2; tentatively, D is TRBD1 (5 bases). The CDR3 totals 12 residues. Looked up from germline, CDR1 is SEHNR and CDR2 is FQNEAQ (reference sequence). V lost 8 bases, J lost 4 bases, and 8 bases lay in between. This CDR3 is CASVQGTGELFF. The CDR3 DNA follows: TGTGCCAGCGTCCAGGGCACCGGGGAGCTGTTTTTT.

CDR3 sequence: CASSPFQGDTQYF. CDR3 bases: TGTGCCAGCAGCCCCTTCCAGGGTGATACGCAGTATTTT. The V call is TRBV7-9, the J call TRBJ2-3; perhaps TRBD1 as D (5 bases). CDR3 length: 13 residues. Germline values: CDR1 SEHNR, CDR2 FQNEAQ (reference sequence). V lost 5 bases to trimming and J lost 6 bases, with 12 bases between them.

The chain has TRBV28 and TRBJ1-1, with D possibly matching TRBD1 (5 bases). The CDR3 is made up of 16 amino acids. The V gene's germline CDR1 is MDHEN and CDR2 SYDVKM. V lost 0 bases, J lost 3 bases, and 14 bases lay in between. This CDR3 is CASSLWSGIGDTEAFF. Written as DNA, the CDR3 is TGTGCCAGCAGTTTATGGTCAGGGATCGGGGACACTGAAGCTTTCTTT.

This CDR3 reads CAWSVRRSYGYTF. In nucleotides, the CDR3 is TGTGCCTGGAGTGTGAGGAGAAGCTATGGCTACACCTTC. V and J are TRBV30 and TRBJ1-2; D not resolved. Looked up from germline, CDR1 is GTSNPN and CDR2 is SVGIG (reference sequence). The CDR3 has 13 amino acids. V was clipped by 0 bases and J by 4 bases, with 9 bases between them.

This rearrangement joins TRBV4-1 to TRBJ1-5; 8 nucleotides align to TRBD1. The CDR3 extends over 15 amino acids. V was clipped by 4 bases and J by 6 bases; unmatched bases: 8. From germline, CDR1 is MGHRA and CDR2 YSYEKL. Here the CDR3 reads CASSPWAGGLQPQHF. The CDR3 region has the DNA TGCGCCAGCAGCCCCTGGGCAGGGGGCCTTCAGCCCCAGCATTTT.

This clone was seen a handful of times. The chain joins TRBV5-1 to TRBJ1-4; D is uncertain. There are 14 residues in the CDR3. The germline CDR1 and CDR2 sequences are SGHRS and YFSETQ. Trimming took off 4 bases at V and 2 bases at J, with 9 bases between the two ends. CDR3 in amino acids: CASSETGTNEKLFF. In DNA form, the CDR3 reads TGCGCCAGCAGCGAAACTGGCACTAATGAAAAACTGTTTTTT.

This sequence joins TRBV18 and TRBJ1-2; 11 bases agree with TRBD1. V shed 3 bases and J 4 bases; nucleotides not matched to a gene: 1. CDR3 size: 14 residues. Looked up from germline, CDR1 is KGHSH and CDR2 is LQKENI. CDR3 residues: CASSPGTGGYGYTF. The CDR3 nucleotides read TGTGCCAGCTCACCTGGGACAGGGGGCTATGGCTACACCTTC. Drawing the rest from reference TRBV18 and TRBJ1-2, the complete variable domain is NAGVMQNPRHLVRRRGQEARLRCSPMKGHSHVYWYRQLPEEGLKFMVYLQKENIIDESGMPKERFSAEFPKEGPSILRIQQVVRGDSAAYFCASSPGTGGYGYTFGSGTRLTVV.

The gene calls are TRBV5-8 and TRBJ1-5, with 9 bases matching TRBD1. Germline V gene data show CDR1 as SGHTS and CDR2 as YDEGEE. The CDR3 loop spans 20 amino acids. V shed 4 bases, J shed 2 bases, and the junction held 19 bases outside the gene matches. CDR3: CASSDDRDRVMFNGNQPQHF. The CDR3 nucleotides read TGTGCCAGCAGCGACGACCGGGACAGGGTTATGTTTAACGGCAATCAGCCCCAGCATTTT.

The V gene is TRBV30, the J gene TRBJ2-5; no clear D. V was trimmed by 4 bases and J by 1 base, leaving 10 bases between them. The CDR3 is 13 residues long. Germline-derived CDR1 and CDR2 are GTSNPN and SVGIG (reference sequence). The CDR3 DNA sequence: TGTGCCTGGAAAGATGGGGTCCAAGAGACCCAGTACTTC. Protein sequence: CAWKDGVQETQYF.

This sequence joins TRBV12-5 and TRBJ2-2; D is unclear. Germline CDR1 and CDR2: LGHNT and FRNRAP. V dropped 5 bases and J dropped 5 bases, with 12 bases sitting between them. The CDR3 has 14 amino acids. CDR3 amino acids: CASGTHRSTGELFF. In DNA form, the CDR3 reads TGTGCTAGTGGTACACACCGGAGTACCGGGGAGCTGTTTTTT.

The chain links TRBV6-4 to TRBJ1-1; perhaps TRBD1 as D (6 bases). Germline-derived CDR1 and CDR2 are MRHNA and SNTAGT. V was trimmed by 0 bases and J by 5 bases, leaving 16 bases between them. This CDR3 comprises 16 residues. The CDR3: CASSDSGGRGRTEAFF. The CDR3 nucleotides are TGTGCCAGCAGTGACTCTGGGGGCAGGGGAAGAACTGAAGCTTTCTTT.

The chain is built from TRBV7-2 and TRBJ2-3; TRBD2 aligns across 10 bases. The J segment lost 0 bases and the V segment lost 5 bases, leaving 8 bases of the junction unmatched. This CDR3 is built from 17 residues. From germline, CDR1 is SGHTA and CDR2 FQGNSA. This CDR3 reads CASSIRPGLASTDTQYF. CDR3 sequence (DNA): TGTGCCAGCAGCATACGACCGGGACTAGCGAGCACAGATACGCAGTATTTT.

The genes are TRBV7-3 and TRBJ2-1, with 12 bases aligning to TRBD2. The CDR3 is 17 residues long. The germline V gene has CDR1 SGHTA and CDR2 FQGTGA. The ends lost 5 bases at V and 7 bases at J; junction bases unmatched: 12. CDR3 in DNA: TGTGCCAGCAGCCCTACCGTCCGACTAGCGGGAGCTAATGAGCAGTTCTTC. Encoded protein: CASSPTVRLAGANEQFF.

The chain combines TRBV7-7 with TRBJ2-5, with 8 bases that match TRBD2. This CDR3 spans 15 amino acids. Per the germline V gene, CDR1 is SSHAT and CDR2 is FNYEAQ (reference sequence). V shed 5 bases, J shed 1 base, and the junction held 6 bases outside the gene matches. The CDR3 bases are TGTGCCAGCAGCCCCACACTAGCGGTCCAAGAGACCCAGTACTTC. As protein: CASSPTLAVQETQYF.

The chain combines TRBV7-8 with TRBJ2-7; D might be TRBD1 or TRBD2, each matching 5 bases. Deletions cut 5 bases from V and 3 bases from J, with 14 bases between. From germline, CDR1 is SGHVS and CDR2 FQNEAQ. The CDR3 has 14 amino acids. CDR3 sequence: CASSHKRDVYEQYF. For the CDR3, the DNA is TGTGCCAGCAGCCATAAAAGGGACGTCTACGAGCAGTACTTC.

This clone has more than one count but fewer than ten. The chain carries TRBV29-1 and TRBJ2-2; D uncertain. Germline V lookup: CDR1 SQVTM, CDR2 ANQGSEA. The CDR3 has 12 residues. Trimming took off 7 bases at V and 5 bases at J, with 11 bases between the two ends. The CDR3 nucleotides read TGCAGCGCCTTCTGGGCTACCGGGGAGCTGTTTTTT. It translates to CSAFWATGELFF.

The genes are TRBV24-1 and TRBJ2-2, with D hard to call. Trimming pared 5 bases from V and 6 bases from J, leaving 9 bases between. CDR1 is KGHDR and CDR2 is SFDVKD in the germline V gene. The CDR3 runs 13 residues. Written as DNA, the CDR3 is TGTGCCACCAGTGGTTTTATTGCCGGGGAGCTGTTTTTT. Its protein product is CATSGFIAGELFF.